Sequencing of this T cell receptor (beta chain) was carried out in a study of regulatory T cells in long-lasting Graves disease. General study points: Persistent Graves' patients showed reduced TCR diversity versus newly diagnosed patients. Samples came from peripheral blood alone, without thyroid tissue.

Germline CDR1 SQVTM, CDR2 ANQGSEA. Trimming pared 5 bases from V and 3 bases from J, leaving 13 bases between. CDR3 length: 13 residues. This clonotype was recorded a few times. Its target is not known. Investigators prepared the TCR beta libraries by applying iRepertoire HTBI primers and Arm-PCR of CDR3 regions. In the original workflow: Gene usage covered 55 to 70 TRBV and 14 TRBJ segments. Using its own MiXCR run on the multiplex PCR reads, TCRdb lists one record per CDR3 protein. What appears here as the V and J calls and clone size reflects TCRdb's work, not the paper's. The data hold about 470,000 distinct CDR3 sequences, with about a fifth observed a single time. As to time point: persistent/refractory GD, antithyroid drugs over 5 years with positive TRAb. PBMC-derived RNA was used for the TCR library. Peripheral blood, approximately 9 milliliters of it, was drawn into EDTA tubes.

The chain uses TRBV29-1 and TRBJ1-1; no firm D call. This TCR was recovered from a female donor with Graves disease. Sequenced here: peripheral blood mononuclear cells (PBMCs), sampled when the disease was refractory, from a patient treated with antithyroid drugs. CDR3 protein: CSVKRIGDTEAFF. The CDR3 DNA is TGCAGCGTTAAAAGGATCGGAGACACTGAAGCTTTCTTT.